The 23 T cell receptor beta chains below come from one sample, sequenced in a study of early T cells in non-severe SARS-CoV-2 infection (dated by TCRdb to the early 2020s). To prepare the library, 5' RACE was applied. Sequencing instrument: NextSeq 500. The raw public reads went through TCRdb reprocessing: fastp at Q25, MiXCR clone calling, in-frame beta chains kept. When rows share a CDR3 protein, they turn into one entry using the most common DNA and genes. For this sample the table gives around 30,000 distinct CDR3 sequences, of which roughly 9.3% were detected only once. The ten top clones hold roughly an eighth of the sample. Sequencing was performed on whole blood. These receptors were obtained from an adult who was a healthcare worker with PCR-confirmed SARS-CoV-2 infection or an uninfected control (not recorded which).

The table lists this clonotype with many counts. CDR3 loop: CASSTTGGAPVEKLFF. CDR3 coding DNA: TGTGCCAGCAGCACAACAGGAGGGGCCCCGGTGGAAAAACTGTTTTTT. The chain is built from TRBV13 and TRBJ1-4; D may be TRBD1 (5 bases). V was shortened by 5 bases and J by 8 bases, with 21 bases between the two germline ends. Germline V CDR1 and CDR2: PRHDT, FYEKMQ (reference sequence). The CDR3 is made up of 16 amino acids.

This chain uses TRBV2 with TRBJ2-7; TRBD1 matches 8 bases. Germline loops: CDR1 SNHLY, CDR2 FYNNEI. This CDR3 has 18 amino acids. Unmatched junction bases numbered 15, after V lost 0 bases and J lost 5 bases. Written as DNA, the CDR3 is TGTGCCAGCAGTGAAGCGCCCCAATCAGGGGGCGAATCCCACGAGCAGTACTTC. Residues: CASSEAPQSGGESHEQYF.

At least ten counts were recorded for this clonotype. The chain joins TRBV6-4 to TRBJ1-2, with unresolved D. V was trimmed by 2 bases and J by 8 bases, leaving 18 bases between them. Germline CDR1 reads MRHNA; CDR2 reads SNTAGT. This CDR3 is 15 amino acids long. The CDR3 DNA sequence: TGTGCCAGCAGTGACACCGCCCAGGCCCTGGACGGCTACACCTTC. This gives the protein CASSDTAQALDGYTF.

This clonotype showed up just once. A much larger clone lies one base from this, so it may be a read error. The chain joins TRBV5-1 to TRBJ1-4, with a tentative D call TRBD1 (6 bases). Looked up from germline, CDR1 is SGHRS and CDR2 is YFSETQ. CDR3 length equals 14 residues. CDR3 sequence: CASSEQGTNERLFF. Written as DNA, the CDR3 is TGCGCCAGCAGCGAACAGGGAACTAATGAAAGACTGTTTTTT.

The V gene is TRBV29-1, the J gene TRBJ2-7; D perhaps matches TRBD2 (6 bases). Trimming cost V 7 bases and J 5 bases, with 21 bases left between them. Germline CDR1 SQVTM, CDR2 ANQGSEA. This CDR3 has 14 amino acids. CDR3 loop: CSGGIGGGVHEQYF. The CDR3 bases are TGCAGCGGGGGGATCGGGGGAGGAGTGCACGAGCAGTACTTC.

In its sample, this clonotype was seen many times. The chain has TRBV7-9 and TRBJ2-1, with 12 nucleotides matching TRBD2. Trimming took 5 bases from V and 9 from J; bases not matched to a gene: 11. The germline V gene has CDR1 SEHNR and CDR2 FQNEAQ (reference sequence). The CDR3 has 16 residues. The CDR3 DNA is TGTGCCAGCAGCCCGGATCTAGCGGGGGGGCCCGGTGAGCAGTTCTTC. It specifies CASSPDLAGGPGEQFF. The full variable domain, its missing parts supplied by reference TRBV7-9 and TRBJ2-1, is DTGVSQNPRHKITKRGQNVTFRCDPISEHNRLYWYRQTLGQGPEFLTYFQNEAQLEKSRLLSDRFSAERPKGSFSTLEIQRTEQGDSAMYLCASSPDLAGGPGEQFFGPGTRLTVL.

The table lists this clonotype with many counts. This chain connects TRBV3-1 to TRBJ2-1; TRBD2 aligns across 9 bases. Trimming at V came to 1 base and at J to 11 bases, leaving 3 bases not matched to a gene. The germline V gene has CDR1 LGHDT and CDR2 YNNKEL (reference sequence). The CDR3 is 13 residues long. CDR3 protein: CASSQASGGKQFF. DNA of the CDR3: TGTGCCAGCAGCCAAGCAAGCGGGGGGAAGCAGTTCTTC.

In its sample, this clonotype was seen a few times. This chain connects TRBV20-1 to TRBJ1-2; maybe TRBD1 (5 bases). The CDR3 is made up of 13 amino acids. Trimming cost V 0 bases and J 6 bases, with 11 bases left between them. CDR1 and CDR2 from the germline V gene are DFQATT and SNEGSKA (reference sequence). As DNA, the CDR3 is TGCAGTGCTAGAGATTCCAGGGCGGATGGCTACACCTTC. Protein sequence: CSARDSRADGYTF.

This clonotype was seen a few times. This sequence joins TRBV24-1 and TRBJ1-2; D gene unclear. Trimming pared 2 bases from V and 6 bases from J, leaving 9 bases between. The CDR3 has 13 amino acids. The germline CDR1 and CDR2 sequences are KGHDR and SFDVKD. Here the CDR3 DNA reads TGTGCCACCAGTGATTCTTGGGCCCATGGCTACACCTTC. Amino acids: CATSDSWAHGYTF.

This clonotype appeared a few times. The rearrangement joins TRBV12-3 or TRBV12-4 to TRBJ2-5; 9 nucleotides agree with TRBD1. V shed 3 bases, J shed 4 bases, and the junction held 0 bases outside the gene matches. The CDR3 has 13 residues. CDR3 bases: TGTGCCAGCAGTTTGGACAGGGGAGAGACCCAGTACTTC. Translating it yields CASSLDRGETQYF.

A note on this clonotype: A clone one base away is much larger, so this may be a read error. The conserved phenylalanine or tryptophan normally closing the CDR3 is absent here, so this likely arose from a read error. The chain combines TRBV5-6 with TRBJ2-7; D is undetermined. Germline loops: CDR1 SGHDT, CDR2 YYEEEE. CDR3 length equals 11 residues. The germline V and J ends were trimmed by 2 bases and 0 bases, with 0 bases remaining between them. CDR3: CASSFSYEQYL. CDR3 bases: TGTGCCAGCAGCTTCTCCTACGAGCAGTACTTA.

This chain joins TRBV5-8 and TRBJ2-3, with 8 bases identical to TRBD1. The CDR3 is made up of 16 amino acids. Germline V CDR1 and CDR2: SGHTS, YDEGEE. Losses at the gene ends were 1 base for V and 8 bases for J; bases not matched to a gene: 12. The CDR3 loop is CASSLTPPVGQGTQYF. The CDR3 coding sequence is TGTGCCAGCAGCTTGACCCCGCCGGTAGGACAGGGTACGCAGTATTTT.

This clonotype was observed at least ten times. The J gene is TRBJ2-7, the V gene TRBV5-6; 9 bases map to TRBD1. J lost 4 bases, V lost 5 bases, and 4 bases had no gene match. There are 13 residues in the CDR3. Germline V lookup: CDR1 SGHDT, CDR2 YYEEEE. The CDR3 DNA reads as TGTGCCAGCAGGGTGGGACAGGGATACGAGCAGTACTTC. Translating gives CASRVGQGYEQYF.

This clonotype occurred a few times. The chain couples TRBV9 to TRBJ2-7; TRBD2 aligns across 9 bases. The germline gives CDR1 SGDLS, CDR2 YYNGEE. V lost 2 bases, J lost 3 bases, and 3 bases stayed unmatched. The CDR3 covers 14 residues. Written as DNA, the CDR3 is TGTGCCAGCAGCGTGGCTAGCGGGGACTACGAGCAGTACTTC. It translates to CASSVASGDYEQYF.

This clonotype occurred many times. This chain joins TRBV5-5 and TRBJ2-1; D is possibly TRBD2 (5 bases). This CDR3 spans 15 amino acids. The germline V gene encodes CDR1 SGHKS and CDR2 YYEKEE (reference sequence). V was shortened by 5 bases and J by 0 bases, with 12 bases between the two germline ends. The CDR3 loop is CASSPRGSSYNEQFF. Written as DNA, the CDR3 is TGTGCCAGCAGTCCCCGGGGTAGCTCCTACAATGAGCAGTTCTTC.

The table lists this clonotype with many counts. The rearrangement joins TRBV11-2 to TRBJ2-5; possibly TRBD1 for D (5 bases). V lost 3 bases to trimming and J lost 3 bases, with 14 bases between them. CDR1 is SGHAT and CDR2 is FQNNGV in the germline V gene. CDR3 length: 15 amino acids. The CDR3 is CASSFGHGQKETQYF. CDR3 nucleotide sequence: TGTGCCAGCAGCTTTGGCCACGGACAAAAAGAGACCCAGTACTTC.

This clonotype was seen more than once but under ten times. This chain connects TRBV24-1 to TRBJ1-5; D possibly corresponds to TRBD1 (6 bases). CDR3 length: 16 residues. The germline V gene has CDR1 KGHDR and CDR2 SFDVKD. V gave up 7 bases and J gave up 0 bases, with 15 bases separating them. The CDR3 loop is CATRPGDKYSNQPQHF. For the CDR3, the DNA is TGTGCCACCAGGCCCGGGGACAAATATAGCAATCAGCCCCAGCATTTT.

Within the sample, this clonotype is medium-sized. The chain combines TRBV6-6 with TRBJ2-7; unclear D gene. Germline assignment: CDR1 MNHNY and CDR2 SVGAGI (reference sequence). Between the trimmed V and J ends, which lost 4 bases and 3 bases, there was a span of 4 bases. This CDR3 has 11 residues. In DNA, the CDR3 is TGTGCCAGCAGTTCGTACTACGAGCAGTACTTC. Its protein is CASSSYYEQYF.

This clonotype was detected many times. This chain uses TRBV2 with TRBJ2-2; 8 bases match TRBD1. Germline V gene lookup returns CDR1 SNHLY and CDR2 FYNNEI. Losses at the gene ends were 6 bases for V and 6 bases for J; bases not matched to a gene: 9. This CDR3 is built from 15 residues. CDR3 residues: CASSVGQGGPGELFF. In DNA, the CDR3 is TGTGCCAGCAGCGTTGGACAGGGTGGCCCCGGGGAGCTGTTTTTT.

This clonotype was recorded many times. J is TRBJ1-1 and V is TRBV5-6; unclear D gene. V lost 0 bases and J lost 7, with 7 bases in between. This CDR3 is 12 amino acids long. Germline V lookup: CDR1 SGHDT, CDR2 YYEEEE. CDR3 residues: CASSLALGEAFF. The CDR3 DNA is TGTGCCAGCAGCTTGGCCCTGGGTGAAGCTTTCTTT.

This chain uses TRBV7-2 with TRBJ1-3; D is perhaps TRBD1 (6 bases). The CDR3 consists of 17 residues. From germline, CDR1 is SGHTA and CDR2 FQGNSA. With 2 bases removed from V and 0 bases from J, the gap between germline ends came to 14 bases. The CDR3 sequence is CASSLYTGASSGNTIYF. The CDR3 DNA follows: TGTGCCAGCAGCTTATATACGGGGGCGAGCTCTGGAAACACCATATATTTT.

As concerns this clonotype: Given a much more abundant clone one base away, this may be a read error. The CDR3 loop is CASSLGLAGGAETQNF. The CDR3 DNA follows: TGTGCTAGCAGCTTAGGACTAGCGGGGGGGGCAGAGACCCAGAACTTC. This chain links TRBV7-7 with TRBJ2-5; 15 nucleotides agree with TRBD2. The CDR3 consists of 16 residues. The germline gives CDR1 SSHAT, CDR2 FNYEAQ (reference sequence).

This clonotype was observed many times. This chain connects TRBV27 to TRBJ2-6, with 8 bases matching TRBD2. The CDR3 contains 17 residues. Germline CDR1 and CDR2: MNHEY and SMNVEV (reference sequence). V gave up 6 bases and J gave up 0 bases; unmatched junction bases: 7. The CDR3 nucleotides read TGTGCCAGCAGAATAGCGGGGCCTCTCTCTGGGGCCAACGTCCTGACTTTC. Its translation is CASRIAGPLSGANVLTF.